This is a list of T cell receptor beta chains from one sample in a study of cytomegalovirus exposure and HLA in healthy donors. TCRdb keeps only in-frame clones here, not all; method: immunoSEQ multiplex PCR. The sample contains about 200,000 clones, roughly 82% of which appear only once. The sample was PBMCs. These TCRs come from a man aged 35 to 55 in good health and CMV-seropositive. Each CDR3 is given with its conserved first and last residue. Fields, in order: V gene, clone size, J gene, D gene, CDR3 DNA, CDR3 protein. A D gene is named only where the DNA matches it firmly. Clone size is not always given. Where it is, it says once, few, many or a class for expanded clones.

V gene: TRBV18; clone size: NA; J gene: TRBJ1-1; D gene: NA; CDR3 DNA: TGTGCCAGCTCACTGGGGCAGGTGAACACTGAAGCTTTCTTT; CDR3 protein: CASSLGQVNTEAFF
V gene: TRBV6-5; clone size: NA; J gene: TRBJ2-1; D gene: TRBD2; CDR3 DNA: TGTGCCAGCAGAATGGGCGGGAGGGGCAATGAGCAGTTCTTC; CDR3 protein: CASRMGGRGNEQFF
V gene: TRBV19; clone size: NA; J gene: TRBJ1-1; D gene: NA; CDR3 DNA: TGTGCCAGCGGCCTAGTAGGTTCAAGGGGATTCATGAACACTGAAGCTTTCTTT; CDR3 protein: CASGLVGSRGFMNTEAFF
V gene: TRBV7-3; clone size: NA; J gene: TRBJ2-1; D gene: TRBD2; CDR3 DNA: TGTGCCAGCAGCCCCTGGGGGGTAGCGGGAGAAGGTTGGGGCAATGAGCAGTTCTTC; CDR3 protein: CASSPWGVAGEGWGNEQFF
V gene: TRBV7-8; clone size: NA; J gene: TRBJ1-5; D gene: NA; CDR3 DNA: TGCGCCAGCCAAGAACAGAGCAATCAGCCCCAGCATTTT; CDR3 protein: CASQEQSNQPQHF
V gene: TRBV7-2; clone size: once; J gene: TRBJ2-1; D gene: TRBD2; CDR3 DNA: TGTGCCAGCAGCTTCGCTAGCGGGCAGAATGAGCAGTTCTTC; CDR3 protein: CASSFASGQNEQFF
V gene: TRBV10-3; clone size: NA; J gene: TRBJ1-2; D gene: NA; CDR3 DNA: TGTGCCATCAGTGGGAGACAGGAGACAAACTATGGCTACACCTTC; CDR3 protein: CAISGRQETNYGYTF
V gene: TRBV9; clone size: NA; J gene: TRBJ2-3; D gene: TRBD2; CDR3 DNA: TGTGCCAGCAGTGAGACCGGGACTAGGGGAGGCACAGATACGCAGTATTTT; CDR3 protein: CASSETGTRGGTDTQYF
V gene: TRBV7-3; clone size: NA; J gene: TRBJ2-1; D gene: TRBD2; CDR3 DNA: TGTGCCAGCAGCTTGAGCGGGAATAACAATGAGCAGTTCTTC; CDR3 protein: CASSLSGNNNEQFF
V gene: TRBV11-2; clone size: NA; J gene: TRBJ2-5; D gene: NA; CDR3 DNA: TGTGCCAGCAGCTTACCCCGAACAGGGGAGGCTTTGGAGACCCAGTACTTC; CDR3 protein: CASSLPRTGEALETQYF
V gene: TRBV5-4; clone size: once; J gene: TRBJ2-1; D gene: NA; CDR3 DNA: TGTGCCAGCAGCGGTATTCCAAGCAGGGAGCAGTTCTTC; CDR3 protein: CASSGIPSREQFF
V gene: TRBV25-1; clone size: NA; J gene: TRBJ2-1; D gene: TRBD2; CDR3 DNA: TGTGCCAGCAGTGTACCCGGGAGGGGGTCCTACAATGAGCAGTTCTTC; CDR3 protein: CASSVPGRGSYNEQFF
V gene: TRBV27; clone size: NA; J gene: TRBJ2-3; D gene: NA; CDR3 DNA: TGTGCCAGCAGTCCCCAGGGTAGGGCAGATACGCAGTATTTT; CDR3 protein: CASSPQGRADTQYF
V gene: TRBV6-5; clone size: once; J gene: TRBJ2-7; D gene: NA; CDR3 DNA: TGTGCCGGCAGTTACGTCGCAGGGTACTACGAGCAGTACTTC; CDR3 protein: CAGSYVAGYYEQYF